This T cell receptor (beta chain) was retrieved from a study of cytomegalovirus exposure and HLA in healthy donors. Across the whole study: Earlier results showed 90 million to 120 million unique TCR beta sequences derived from approximately 180 million T cells.

Study-level findings and limits: Later on, a genetic analysis was performed. It linked a missense variant in DCLRE1C with V- and J-gene trimming of TCR beta.

With 60 Vbeta and 13 Jbeta primers, the PCR was carried out. The protocol was immunoSEQ multiplex PCR, while the TCRdb copy is restricted to in-frame clones and leaves out a portion. The sample includes 97,000 or so clones, about 81% seen only once; the top ten take roughly 1.5%. In regard to this clone: The target antigen is unknown.

Germline assignment: CDR1 SGHNT and CDR2 YYREEE (reference sequence). This CDR3 is built from 16 residues. The ends were cut back, 4 bases at V and 0 bases at J, with 15 bases in the middle. This TCR was recovered from a man between 40 and 49 years old in good health and CMV-seronegative. The chain joins TRBV5-4 to TRBJ2-3; TRBD1 is a possible D gene (7 bases). Sequences were obtained from PBMCs. The CDR3 protein is CASSPQGGRSTDTQYF. CDR3 sequence (DNA): TGTGCCAGCAGCCCCCAGGGGGGACGTAGCACAGATACGCAGTATTTT.